Listed below are T cell receptor beta chains from one sample, sequenced in a study of shared clonotypes between healthy human individuals. The protocol was immunoSEQ multiplex PCR, while the TCRdb copy is restricted to in-frame clones and leaves out a portion. The repertoire holds 2 million to 2.5 million clones, nearly 97% seen once, with roughly 0.13% in the top ten. Material for sequencing was naive CD4+ T cells sorted from blood. Every receptor here comes from a man aged 18 to 30 in good health. Each CDR3 is given with its conserved first and last residue. The order of the fields is V gene, clone size, D gene, J gene, CDR3 protein. The D gene is left open where the match is weak. Clone sizes are given selectively: once, few, many, or a class where the clone is expanded.

V gene: TRBV5-6; clone size: NA; D gene: TRBD2; J gene: TRBJ2-1; CDR3 protein: CASSLARLAGYNEQFF
V gene: TRBV10-1; clone size: once; D gene: NA; J gene: TRBJ1-4; CDR3 protein: CASSESSGPSTGKLFF
V gene: TRBV15; clone size: NA; D gene: NA; J gene: TRBJ1-5; CDR3 protein: CATSYDPSNQPQHF
V gene: TRBV7-9; clone size: NA; D gene: NA; J gene: TRBJ1-4; CDR3 protein: CASSLGTGTPNEKLFF
V gene: TRBV10-3; clone size: NA; D gene: NA; J gene: TRBJ2-1; CDR3 protein: CAISESGSLGNEQFF
V gene: TRBV7-2; clone size: NA; D gene: NA; J gene: TRBJ2-7; CDR3 protein: CASSLTGTNAYEQYF
V gene: TRBV6-5; clone size: NA; D gene: TRBD1; J gene: TRBJ1-2; CDR3 protein: CASSPPEGGRDGYTF
V gene: TRBV5-8; clone size: NA; D gene: TRBD2; J gene: TRBJ2-7; CDR3 protein: CASSLYRGTSGSGRSYEQYF
V gene: TRBV5-1; clone size: once; D gene: TRBD1; J gene: TRBJ2-3; CDR3 protein: CASSFTGGGADTQYF
V gene: TRBV9; clone size: NA; D gene: NA; J gene: TRBJ2-1; CDR3 protein: CASSVVAGPWDEQFF
V gene: TRBV30; clone size: NA; D gene: NA; J gene: TRBJ2-3; CDR3 protein: CAWSGGRPRGTDTQYF
V gene: TRBV9; clone size: NA; D gene: TRBD2; J gene: TRBJ2-1; CDR3 protein: CASSRLGTSGRESSYNEQFF
V gene: TRBV27; clone size: NA; D gene: NA; J gene: TRBJ2-1; CDR3 protein: CASSSRNEQFF
V gene: TRBV19; clone size: NA; D gene: TRBD1; J gene: TRBJ2-7; CDR3 protein: CASSIGIWGQGANEQYF
V gene: TRBV6-5; clone size: NA; D gene: NA; J gene: TRBJ2-7; CDR3 protein: CASSPPRAGSGEQYF
V gene: TRBV7-9; clone size: NA; D gene: TRBD2; J gene: TRBJ2-3; CDR3 protein: CASSLAAGAYDTQYF
V gene: TRBV5-6; clone size: once; D gene: TRBD1; J gene: TRBJ1-1; CDR3 protein: CASRTGTGLNTEAFF
V gene: TRBV5-1; clone size: NA; D gene: TRBD1; J gene: TRBJ2-7; CDR3 protein: CASSPGQETYEQYF
V gene: TRBV28; clone size: NA; D gene: NA; J gene: TRBJ1-5; CDR3 protein: CASSLYSLQQPQHF
V gene: TRBV29-1; clone size: NA; D gene: NA; J gene: TRBJ2-1; CDR3 protein: CSVERGGYNEQFF
V gene: TRBV2; clone size: NA; D gene: NA; J gene: TRBJ2-2; CDR3 protein: CASSPLMAGELFF
V gene: TRBV7-9; clone size: NA; D gene: NA; J gene: TRBJ1-5; CDR3 protein: CASSLAWGRNTDSNQPQHF
V gene: TRBV13; clone size: NA; D gene: NA; J gene: TRBJ1-4; CDR3 protein: CASSFRAFNEKLFF
V gene: TRBV6-5; clone size: NA; D gene: TRBD2; J gene: TRBJ2-7; CDR3 protein: CASRASGSDRYEQYF
V gene: TRBV5-8; clone size: once; D gene: TRBD1; J gene: TRBJ2-3; CDR3 protein: CASSLGQGAFTRRDTQYF
V gene: TRBV30; clone size: NA; D gene: NA; J gene: TRBJ2-5; CDR3 protein: CAWQRVQETQYF
V gene: TRBV25-1; clone size: once; D gene: NA; J gene: TRBJ1-6; CDR3 protein: CASSGDSFLGSPLHF
V gene: TRBV7-2; clone size: NA; D gene: NA; J gene: TRBJ2-5; CDR3 protein: CASSATRAAQETQYF
V gene: TRBV30; clone size: NA; D gene: NA; J gene: TRBJ2-1; CDR3 protein: CAWSVFEGSEQFF
V gene: TRBV28; clone size: NA; D gene: TRBD1; J gene: TRBJ1-5; CDR3 protein: CASSPRTGALNQPQHF
V gene: TRBV9; clone size: NA; D gene: TRBD2; J gene: TRBJ2-3; CDR3 protein: CASSFGLAGVTDTQYF
V gene: TRBV5-1; clone size: NA; D gene: NA; J gene: TRBJ2-1; CDR3 protein: CASSLTGDAYNEQFF
V gene: TRBV5-4; clone size: NA; D gene: NA; J gene: TRBJ2-7; CDR3 protein: CASSFNRDFFTYF
V gene: TRBV5-4; clone size: NA; D gene: NA; J gene: TRBJ2-3; CDR3 protein: CASSLGAPWGSDTQYF
V gene: TRBV6-1; clone size: NA; D gene: NA; J gene: TRBJ2-5; CDR3 protein: CASSSRAPQETQYF
V gene: TRBV9; clone size: NA; D gene: NA; J gene: TRBJ2-7; CDR3 protein: CASSVAPTDGQYF
V gene: TRBV5-4; clone size: NA; D gene: TRBD2; J gene: TRBJ2-1; CDR3 protein: CASSLEGLAYNEQFF
V gene: TRBV29-1; clone size: NA; D gene: TRBD1; J gene: TRBJ2-1; CDR3 protein: CSVVAGGNEQFF
V gene: TRBV19; clone size: NA; D gene: NA; J gene: TRBJ2-7; CDR3 protein: CASSTGLAGLSYEQYF
V gene: TRBV7-2; clone size: once; D gene: NA; J gene: TRBJ2-7; CDR3 protein: CASSSRVSSYEQYF
V gene: TRBV19; clone size: few; D gene: NA; J gene: TRBJ1-3; CDR3 protein: CASSTTAGGNTIYF
V gene: TRBV2; clone size: NA; D gene: TRBD1; J gene: TRBJ2-1; CDR3 protein: CASSLTGNPYNEQFF